This T cell receptor (beta chain) was identified in a study of blood T cell repertoires in COVID-19. Study in general: COVID-19 samples from acute and convalescent phases originated in the United States, Italy and Spain.

Assay used: immunoSEQ multiplex PCR; TCRdb lists only in-frame clones, some missing. The sample includes hundreds of thousands of clones, 83% of them seen just once. CDR3 length equals 15 residues. V shed 6 bases, J shed 0 bases, and the junction held 8 bases outside the gene matches. Germline loops: CDR1 WNHNN, CDR2 SYGVQD (reference sequence). Everyone who took part was roughly 18 to 100 years old, and they came from 20 to 25 US areas. Participant reports of clinical history set cohort assignment. Within 2 weeks before study entry, exposed participants met a COVID-19 case. The clonotype originates from a woman between 35 and 50 years old who had been exposed to COVID-19. Material: PBMCs or T cells enriched from blood (not recorded which). V and J are TRBV10-1 and TRBJ2-7; TRBD1 matches 7 bases. The CDR3 coding sequence is TGCGCCAGCAGCCAAGACAGGGCCTACTCCTACGAGCAGTACTTC. Translating gives CASSQDRAYSYEQYF.